This T cell receptor beta chain appears in the sequencing data of a study of blood T cell repertoires in COVID-19. This CDR3 is 14 amino acids long. Germline V gene data show CDR1 as GTSNPN and CDR2 as SVGIG (reference sequence). V dropped 3 bases and J dropped 4; count of bases not matched to a gene: 4. The assay was immunoSEQ multiplex PCR, and TCRdb's table has in-frame clones only and misses some. The sample includes over 95,000 clones, around 89% of them seen just once. The sequence came from a human donor with acute or convalescent COVID-19. The donor label of this sample is uncertain. What was sequenced was peripheral blood. The chain joins TRBV30 to TRBJ1-5, with TRBD1 matching over 9 bases. This CDR3 is CAWSSGTGNQPQHF. The CDR3, as DNA: TGTGCCTGGAGCTCCGGGACAGGGAATCAGCCCCAGCATTTT.